This T cell receptor beta chain is drawn from a study of blood T cell repertoires in COVID-19. Measured with immunoSEQ multiplex PCR; TCRdb has only the in-frame clones, and not every one. The sample consists of approximately 230,000 clones, 65% to 80% of them appearing once. The ends lost 7 bases at V and 0 bases at J; junction bases unmatched: 4. The CDR3 sequence is 14 residues long. Germline V CDR1 and CDR2: SGHRS, YFSETQ. The TCR comes from a middle-aged woman with active or convalescent COVID-19. The sequenced material came from peripheral blood. This rearrangement joins TRBV5-1 to TRBJ2-3; 8 bases are shared with TRBD1. Here the CDR3 reads CASGWTGSTDTQYF. For the CDR3, the DNA is TGCGCCAGCGGATGGACAGGGAGCACAGATACGCAGTATTTT.